This TCR beta chain was profiled in a study of neurological immune-mediated disorders. Study-level results: The highest TCR clonal expansion occurred in HTLV-1-associated myelopathy; multiple sclerosis fell below healthy controls.

In this sample, this clonotype turned up many times. Its antigen is unknown. The junction had 8 bases not matched to a gene; V was cut back by 1 base and J by 2 bases. The CDR3 extends over 16 amino acids. Per germline, CDR1 SGHVS and CDR2 FQNEAQ. It was by 5'RACE with 10-nucleotide random UMIs that the cDNA was made. TCRdb re-derived calls from the 5' RACE reads in MiXCR, one entry per CDR3 protein. The sample lists about 79,000 distinct CDR3 sequences, 13% to 15% occurring once. Unsorted libraries were derived from 2 million PBMCs stored at -80 C. V and J are TRBV7-8 and TRBJ2-7, with 7 bases aligning to TRBD2. The sequence came from a woman in her 50s in good health. Sequencing was done on a sample of PBMCs. CDR3 residues: CASSLVTSAGTYEQYF. The CDR3 DNA sequence: TGTGCCAGCAGCTTAGTCACTAGCGCGGGGACCTACGAGCAGTACTTC.